These T cell receptor beta chains were read from a single sample in a study of post-analysis software for immune sequencing data. Using its own MiXCR run on the PCR reads, TCRdb lists one record per CDR3 protein. In the table there are 350,000 to 500,000 distinct CDR3 sequences, approximately 37% of which are singletons. The sample taken for sequencing was blood. The receptors derive from a girl aged 2-10 years with multiple sclerosis. CDR3s include the opening cysteine and the closing phenylalanine or tryptophan. Each record gives: D gene, J gene, clone size, V gene, CDR3 protein, CDR3 DNA. D genes are given only for firm matches. Size is stated for part of the rows, as once, few or many counts, or as a class when the clone is expanded.

TRBD1 TRBJ2-5 - TRBV12-3/TRBV12-4 CASSYPRRTGLETQYF TGTGCCAGCAGCTATCCCAGAAGGACAGGGCTAGAGACCCAGTACTTC
- TRBJ1-5 - TRBV20-1 CSARGQAHQPQHF TGCAGTGCTAGAGGGCAGGCCCATCAGCCCCAGCATTTT
TRBD1 TRBJ1-2 - TRBV6-6 CASRSPGTGGNRIYGYTF TGTGCCAGCAGATCTCCCGGGACAGGGGGCAACAGGATCTATGGCTACACCTTC
- TRBJ1-1 - TRBV9 CASSVQGFTEAFF TGTGCCAGCAGCGTACAGGGGTTCACTGAAGCTTTCTTT
- TRBJ2-3 - TRBV27 CASSSSSGFDTQYF TGTGCCAGCAGTTCCTCCTCGGGGTTTGATACGCAGTATTTT
- TRBJ1-2 - TRBV12-3/TRBV12-4 CASRTDDPYGYTF TGTGCCAGCAGAACAGATGATCCCTATGGCTACACCTTC
- TRBJ2-3 - TRBV7-6 CASSSSTRRRSSTDTQYF TGCGCCAGCAGCTCTTCAACCAGAAGAAGGTCTAGCACAGATACGCAGTATTTT
- TRBJ1-1 few TRBV27 CASSFVANTEAFF TGTGCCAGCAGTTTTGTGGCCAACACTGAAGCTTTCTTT
TRBD1 TRBJ1-2 - TRBV5-5 CASSLEGQGDYGYTF TGTGCCAGCAGCTTGGAGGGACAGGGAGACTATGGCTACACCTTC
- TRBJ2-3 many TRBV7-2 CASSLGRTDTQYF TGTGCCAGCAGTTTGGGTAGAACAGATACGCAGTATTTT
- TRBJ2-7 few TRBV4-2 CASSQAKTYEQYF TGTGCCAGCAGCCAAGCAAAAACCTACGAGCAGTACTTC
- TRBJ1-2 few TRBV9 CASRADSGGYGYTF TGTGCCAGCAGAGCTGACAGTGGCGGGTATGGCTACACCTTC
TRBD1 TRBJ1-2 once TRBV7-9 CASTGQDLYGYTF TGTGCCAGCACTGGACAGGATCTCTATGGCTACACCTTC
- TRBJ1-1 once TRBV6-5 CATAGQGWSEAFF TGTGCCACTGCAGGTCAGGGTTGGAGTGAAGCTTTCTTT
TRBD2 TRBJ2-1 few TRBV27 CASTIGTSGRNEQFF TGTGCCAGCACTATTGGGACTAGCGGGCGTAATGAGCAGTTCTTC
TRBD1 TRBJ2-1 - TRBV29-1 CSAHGQGAWNEQFF TGCAGCGCCCATGGACAGGGGGCATGGAATGAGCAGTTCTTC
- TRBJ2-3 - TRBV5-6 CASSPVGTTDTQYF TGTGCCAGCAGCCCCGTTGGGACTACAGATACGCAGTATTTT
- TRBJ2-1 - TRBV7-9 CASNTRDRLQNEQFF TGTGCCAGCAACACCCGAGACAGGCTACAGAATGAGCAGTTCTTC